This TCR beta chain was documented in a study of T cells in Graves' hyperthyroidism and ophthalmopathy. Study in general: The initial diagnosis was the point when peripheral blood was collected, ahead of any treatment.

Lactation, pregnancy, other autoimmune disease or uncontrolled infection excluded patients. Study-wide results and caveats: Blood also contained most expanded thyroid clonotypes above 0.001.

Germline values: CDR1 SQVTM, CDR2 ANQGSEA. Trimming took 2 bases from V and 5 from J, leaving 7 bases between them. The length of the CDR3 is 11 residues. Amplified TCR beta CDR3 regions came from RNA transcripts. HTBI primers drove first-round RT-PCR of the TCR CDR3. A single record per CDR3 protein comes from TCRdb applying MiXCR to the multiplex PCR reads. This repertoire shows approximately 640,000 distinct CDR3 sequences, around 16% found once; its top ten account for roughly 15%. To note about this clonotype: Its cognate antigen is unknown.

The specimen was blood. The J gene is TRBJ2-7, the V gene TRBV29-1; D tentatively fits TRBD1 or TRBD2 (5 bases each). The sequence was obtained from a man aged 50-60 years with Graves' hyperthyroidism. The CDR3 reads CSVERGDEQYF. CDR3 nucleotide sequence: TGCAGCGTTGAACGAGGGGACGAGCAGTACTTC.